This passage covers 23 T cell receptor beta chains from one sample sequenced in a study of T-cell reconstitution after alpha-beta-depleted transplantation in children. The library targeted TCRbeta and was prepared with unique molecular identifiers. One entry per CDR3 protein, called by TCRdb with MiXCR from the PCR reads. The sample records 500,000 to 650,000 distinct CDR3 sequences, 10% to 15% being singletons. The material sequenced was PBMCs, mostly from graft donor cells, taken 360 days after TCRalphabeta/CD19-depleted stem cell transplant. Every receptor here comes from a male patient between 5 and 17 years old who had a stem cell transplant for acute myeloid leukemia, so the T cells may come from the graft donor.

This clonotype showed up many times. CDR3 nucleotide sequence: TGTGCCATAGGGGGACAGGGGAACCCCTACAATGAGCAGTTCTTC. Residues: CAIGGQGNPYNEQFF. The genes are TRBV10-3 and TRBJ2-1; TRBD1 aligns across 10 bases. The CDR3 loop spans 15 amino acids. Germline CDR1 ENHRY, CDR2 SYGVKD. With 9 bases clipped from V and 2 bases from J, the junction kept 7 bases outside the gene matches.

The table lists this clonotype with many counts. The chain is built from TRBV5-1 and TRBJ2-1, with D tentatively TRBD1 or TRBD2 (5 bases each). The CDR3 spans 16 residues. The germline V gene encodes CDR1 SGHRS and CDR2 YFSETQ. Trimming stripped 6 bases from V and 0 bases from J, with 16 bases between. CDR3 sequence (DNA): TGCGCCAGCACCCCCGAGGGGATGAGCTCCTACAATGAGCAGTTCTTC. This translates into CASTPEGMSSYNEQFF.

This clonotype turned up a few times. The V call is TRBV6-5, the J call TRBJ2-7, with D unresolved. Trimming cost V 0 bases and J 12 bases, with 21 bases left between them. Germline V gene sequence: CDR1 MNHEY, CDR2 SVGAGI. The CDR3 length is 15 residues. CDR3: CASSYSTQRIVDLYF. CDR3 DNA: TGTGCCAGCAGTTACTCGACTCAAAGGATTGTCGATCTGTACTTC.

The CDR3 reads CASSPGLTARQETQYF. CDR3 in DNA: TGTGCCAGCAGTCCCGGTTTGACTGCTCGCCAAGAGACCCAGTACTTC. This chain uses TRBV6-1 with TRBJ2-5; D not resolved. The CDR3 spans 16 residues. Trimming took 5 bases from V and 1 from J, leaving 17 bases between them. Germline CDR1 reads MNHNS; CDR2 reads SASEGT.

CDR3 sequence reads: CSARVLWRNEQFF. CDR3 nucleotide sequence: TGCAGTGCTAGGGTCCTCTGGAGGAATGAGCAGTTCTTC. The rearrangement uses TRBV20-1 and TRBJ2-1; the D gene is possibly TRBD2 (5 bases). There are 13 residues in the CDR3. V gave up 3 bases and J gave up 7 bases, with 13 bases separating them. The germline CDR1 and CDR2 sequences are DFQATT and SNEGSKA (reference sequence).

The chain links TRBV6-5 to TRBJ2-3, with D hard to call. From germline, CDR1 is MNHEY and CDR2 SVGAGI. Trimming took 4 bases from V and 8 from J, leaving 25 bases between them. The CDR3 length is 17 residues. The CDR3 protein is CASSFTSGRIPYGTQYF. In DNA form, the CDR3 reads TGTGCCAGCAGTTTCACTTCCGGACGTATCCCCTACGGTACGCAGTATTTT.

This clonotype was counted between two and nine times. The chain uses TRBV7-2 and TRBJ2-5; 7 bases align to TRBD2. V lost 6 bases and J lost 0; bases outside the gene matches: 7. This CDR3 spans 15 amino acids. Per germline, CDR1 SGHTA and CDR2 FQGNSA. CDR3 residues: CASRLRDYYQETQYF. CDR3 nucleotide sequence: TGTGCCAGCAGGCTCCGGGACTACTACCAAGAGACCCAGTACTTC.

This clonotype was seen a handful of times. V usage is TRBV20-1 and J usage is TRBJ2-7, with TRBD2 matching 12 bases. V was clipped by 5 bases and J by 3 bases; unmatched bases: 2. Germline lookup yields CDR1 DFQATT and CDR2 SNEGSKA (reference sequence). The CDR3 consists of 13 residues. CDR3 in amino acids: CSAGLAGSYEQYF. In nucleotides, the CDR3 is TGCAGTGCTGGACTAGCGGGAAGCTACGAGCAGTACTTC.

In its sample, this clonotype was seen a few times. The genes are TRBV20-1 and TRBJ2-5; TRBD1 aligns across 11 bases. CDR1 DFQATT and CDR2 SNEGSKA come from the germline V gene (reference sequence). The V segment lost 6 bases and the J segment 0 bases; nucleotides outside the gene matches: 12. This CDR3 has 17 residues. The CDR3 DNA reads TGCAGTGCGACCGGACAGGGGGCTTCCCTGTACCAAGAGACCCAGTACTTC. Translated, it gives CSATGQGASLYQETQYF.

The V call is TRBV20-1, the J call TRBJ1-4; D perhaps matches TRBD1 (5 bases). The V gene lost 0 bases and the J gene lost 8 bases, with 22 bases spanning the gap. Germline V gives CDR1 DFQATT, CDR2 SNEGSKA (reference sequence). The CDR3 runs to 17 residues. This CDR3 reads CSAREARGSAPGEKLFF. The CDR3 DNA sequence: TGCAGTGCTAGAGAAGCTCGGGGGTCTGCTCCCGGGGAAAAACTGTTTTTT.

This clonotype was seen ten or more times. The chain couples TRBV7-2 to TRBJ2-1; D unclear. Germline CDR1 SGHTA, CDR2 FQGNSA. V was trimmed by 2 bases and J by 1 base, leaving 6 bases between them. CDR3 size: 14 residues. CDR3 in DNA: TGTGCCAGCAGCTTACCTCGTTCCTACAATGAGCAGTTCTTC. This sequence encodes CASSLPRSYNEQFF.

This clonotype came up a few times. The V gene is TRBV4-1, the J gene TRBJ1-6, with D possibly matching TRBD1 (5 bases). Trimming pared 0 bases from V and 4 bases from J, leaving 13 bases between. CDR1 and CDR2 from the germline V gene are MGHRA and YSYEKL. The CDR3 runs to 17 residues. The CDR3 spells CASSQDNGRGYNSPLHF. CDR3 bases: TGCGCCAGCAGCCAAGATAATGGTAGGGGTTATAATTCACCCCTCCACTTT.

This clonotype was detected many times. This rearrangement joins TRBV12-3 or TRBV12-4 to TRBJ2-7; D is undetermined. The CDR3 runs 13 residues. The germline V and J ends were trimmed by 1 base and 7 bases, with 11 bases remaining between them. This CDR3 is CASSLDQLWEQYF. The CDR3, as DNA: TGTGCCAGCAGTTTAGATCAATTGTGGGAGCAGTACTTC.

This chain joins TRBV7-2 and TRBJ2-2; 8 positions match TRBD2. V lost 6 bases and J lost 5; bases outside the gene matches: 8. This CDR3 spans 15 amino acids. The germline gives CDR1 SGHTA, CDR2 FQGNSA. This chain's CDR3 is CASRFTSGTTGELFF. In nucleotides, the CDR3 is TGTGCCAGCAGGTTCACTAGCGGTACTACCGGGGAGCTGTTTTTT.

This clonotype was counted many times. The chain couples TRBV18 to TRBJ2-3, with 9 bases aligning to TRBD2. This CDR3 contains 15 residues. Looked up from germline, CDR1 is KGHSH and CDR2 is LQKENI. Trimming at V came to 2 bases and at J to 5 bases, leaving 5 bases not matched to a gene. The CDR3 DNA sequence: TGTGCCAGCTCACCAGGGACTAGCCCGGGAGATACGCAGTATTTT. This sequence encodes CASSPGTSPGDTQYF.

This clonotype was counted only a few times. This chain uses TRBV20-1 with TRBJ2-2; D gene unclear. The CDR3 covers 16 residues. CDR1 is DFQATT, CDR2 SNEGSKA, per germline (reference sequence). V dropped 1 base and J dropped 0 bases, with 12 bases sitting between them. The CDR3 reads CSARVDGDTNTGELFF. The CDR3 DNA reads as TGCAGTGCTAGAGTTGACGGAGACACGAACACCGGGGAGCTGTTTTTT.

The chain couples TRBV6-2 or TRBV6-3 to TRBJ2-7, with D hard to call. With 4 bases removed from V and 2 bases from J, the gap between germline ends came to 12 bases. CDR1 is MNHEY, CDR2 SVGEGT, per germline. The CDR3 spans 14 residues. The CDR3 loop reads CASSSAPRAYEQYF. Here the CDR3 DNA reads TGTGCCAGCAGTTCCGCCCCGCGCGCCTACGAGCAGTACTTC.

This clonotype showed up just a few times. The rearrangement joins TRBV5-1 to TRBJ2-1, with 7 bases lining up with TRBD2. This CDR3 is 16 amino acids long. V lost 4 bases and J lost 1; bases outside the gene matches: 8. CDR1 SGHRS and CDR2 YFSETQ come from the germline V gene. CDR3 in DNA: TGCGCCAGCAGCATGGGAGGGATGGGGTCCTACAATGAGCAGTTCTTC. This gives the protein CASSMGGMGSYNEQFF.

CDR3: CASSSRLAHPYNEQFF. CDR3 DNA: TGCGCCAGCAGTTCCAGACTAGCCCACCCGTACAATGAGCAGTTCTTC. This chain links TRBV4-3 with TRBJ2-1; TRBD2 aligns across 7 bases. This CDR3 region has 16 residues. The trim removed 6 bases at V and 4 bases at J, leaving 12 bases unmatched. Germline assignment: CDR1 LGHNA and CDR2 YSLEER.

The V and J genes are TRBV7-9 and TRBJ2-7; 9 nucleotides agree with TRBD1. This CDR3 spans 16 amino acids. Germline values: CDR1 SEHNR, CDR2 FQNEAQ (reference sequence). With 3 bases clipped from V and 1 base from J, the junction kept 7 bases outside the gene matches. DNA for the CDR3: TGTGCCAGCAGCTTCGGGACAGGGAACCCTTCCTACGAGCAGTACTTC. Its protein product is CASSFGTGNPSYEQYF.

This clonotype was observed at least ten times. The chain employs TRBV30 and TRBJ2-7; D ambiguous. The germline gives CDR1 GTSNPN, CDR2 SVGIG (reference sequence). This CDR3 has 11 residues. V shed 1 base and J shed 2 bases, with 3 bases lying between them. CDR3: CAWSGAYEQYF. CDR3 in DNA: TGTGCCTGGAGTGGGGCCTACGAGCAGTACTTC.

This clonotype has only a few counts. The germline gene is not matched at one end of the junction; a read error may be the cause. The CDR3 DNA follows: TGTGCCTGGAGTGGAGCGACGGCCTTCTTC. As protein: CAWSGATAFF. This sequence joins TRBV30 and TRBJ2-7; no clear D gene. The CDR3 has 10 amino acids. CDR1 is GTSNPN, CDR2 SVGIG, per germline (reference sequence).

This clonotype was recorded at least ten times. The chain recombines TRBV12-3 or TRBV12-4 with TRBJ2-7, with D maybe TRBD2 (5 bases). CDR3 length: 14 amino acids. V gave up 5 bases and J gave up 2 bases, with 13 bases separating them. CDR3 bases: TGTGCCAGCAGTACCGGAGGCGGCACCTACGAGCAGTACTTC. The encoded protein is CASSTGGGTYEQYF.